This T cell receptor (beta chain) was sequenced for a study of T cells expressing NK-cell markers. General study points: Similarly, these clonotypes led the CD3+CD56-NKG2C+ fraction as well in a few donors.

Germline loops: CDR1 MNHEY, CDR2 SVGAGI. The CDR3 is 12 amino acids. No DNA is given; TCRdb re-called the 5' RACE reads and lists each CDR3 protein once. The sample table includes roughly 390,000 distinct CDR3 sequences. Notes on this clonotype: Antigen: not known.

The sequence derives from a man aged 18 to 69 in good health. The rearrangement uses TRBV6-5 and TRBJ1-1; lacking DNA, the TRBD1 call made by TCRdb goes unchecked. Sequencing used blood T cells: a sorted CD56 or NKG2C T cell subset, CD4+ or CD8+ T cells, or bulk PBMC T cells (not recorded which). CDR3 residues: CASSPGTDEAFF.